One sample yielded the 14 T cell receptor beta chains listed below, sequenced in a study of blood T cells in healthy people across ages. A second roughly 7 to 12 cycle PCR used barcoded and J-beta primers. Via MiXCR, TCRdb re-called the 5' RACE reads, giving one row per CDR3 protein. The table records roughly 700,000 distinct CDR3 sequences, over 45% of them present only once. Sequences were obtained from blood. The receptors were gathered from a woman between 55 and 75 years old in good health.

Remarks on this clonotype: At one end the junction does not follow the germline gene, possibly because of a read error. The gene calls are TRBV20-1 and TRBJ2-1; 9 positions match TRBD2. Germline values: CDR1 DFQATT, CDR2 SNEGSKA (reference sequence). The CDR3 has 15 residues. The CDR3 spells CSVRGLAGTYNEQFF. CDR3 coding DNA: TGCAGTGTTAGAGGCCTAGCGGGAACTTACAATGAGCAGTTCTTC.

This clonotype was seen a few times. The rearrangement links TRBV7-2 to TRBJ2-5; a weak D match, TRBD1 (5 bases). Looked up from germline, CDR1 is SGHTA and CDR2 is FQGNSA. V gave up 5 bases and J gave up 5 bases, with 15 bases separating them. This CDR3 is 14 amino acids long. For the CDR3, the DNA is TGTGCCAGCAGCGGCCGCAGGGAAACGGAGACCCAGTACTTC. Its translation is CASSGRRETETQYF. Combining the CDR3 with reference TRBV7-2 and TRBJ2-5 gives the whole variable domain GAGVSQSPSNKVTEKGKDVELRCDPISGHTALYWYRQSLGQGLEFLIYFQGNSAPDKSGLPSDRFSAERTGGSVSTLTIQRTQQEDSAVYLCASSGRRETETQYFGPGTRLLVL.

The rearrangement links TRBV28 to TRBJ2-1, with D perhaps TRBD2 (7 bases). The germline V and J ends were trimmed by 3 bases and 1 base, with 19 bases remaining between them. The CDR3 consists of 18 residues. Germline V gives CDR1 MDHEN, CDR2 SYDVKM. CDR3 region: CASSLPNGGRNSYNEQFF. The CDR3 DNA sequence: TGTGCCAGCAGTTTGCCGAACGGGGGGCGAAATTCCTACAATGAGCAGTTCTTC.

This clonotype was detected only a few times. DNA for the CDR3: TGTGCCAGCAGTCCAACAACCTCTGGGGCCAACGTCCTGACTTTC. As protein: CASSPTTSGANVLTF. J is TRBJ2-6 and V is TRBV12-3 or TRBV12-4; D is ambiguous. The CDR3 is 15 amino acids. The V and J ends lost 5 bases and 0 bases respectively, with 8 bases between them.

The chain uses TRBV15 and TRBJ2-2; no firm D call. V lost 0 bases and J lost 4, with 3 bases in between. CDR1 and CDR2 (germline): LNHNV, YYDKDF (reference sequence). This CDR3 comprises 13 residues. CDR3 in amino acids: CATSRDTTGELFF. The CDR3 nucleotides read TGTGCCACCAGCAGAGACACCACCGGGGAGCTGTTTTTT.

With regard to this clonotype: A much larger clone differs from this one at a single base, so this may be a read error. The genes are TRBV7-9 and TRBJ2-7; TRBD2 agrees at 8 bases. Looked up from germline, CDR1 is SEHNR and CDR2 is FQNEAQ (reference sequence). The CDR3 loop spans 15 amino acids. Trimming at V came to 8 bases and at J to 0 bases, leaving 9 bases not matched to a gene. This CDR3 is CASGPAGDGSYEQYF. CDR3 DNA: TGTGCCAGCGGCCCAGCGGGAGATGGCTCCTACGAGCAGTACTTC.

The rearrangement links TRBV20-1 to TRBJ2-1; 12 bases match TRBD2. V was clipped by 2 bases and J by 3 bases; unmatched bases: 8. CDR3 length: 17 amino acids. The germline V gene has CDR1 DFQATT and CDR2 SNEGSKA (reference sequence). The CDR3 coding sequence is TGCAGTGCTAGACGACTAGCGGGAGCCTCGTTCTACAATGAGCAGTTCTTC. This codes for CSARRLAGASFYNEQFF.

The J gene is TRBJ1-1, the V gene TRBV3-1; D is possibly TRBD1 (5 bases). The CDR3 runs to 13 residues. CDR1 is LGHDT and CDR2 is YNNKEL in the germline V gene (reference sequence). Between the trimmed V and J ends, which lost 4 bases and 4 bases, there was a span of 10 bases. This chain's CDR3 is CASSRQGSTEAFF. DNA for the CDR3: TGTGCCAGCAGCCGGCAGGGTAGCACTGAAGCTTTCTTT.

In this sample, this clonotype turned up a few times. The chain joins TRBV20-1 to TRBJ1-1; D ambiguous. This CDR3 is built from 11 residues. CDR1 is DFQATT and CDR2 is SNEGSKA in the germline V gene (reference sequence). V was shortened by 6 bases and J by 10 bases, with 15 bases between the two germline ends. CDR3 nucleotide sequence: TGCAGTGCCAACCGAATGAGTGGAGCTTTCTTT. Translating it yields CSANRMSGAFF.

The chain links TRBV11-2 to TRBJ2-1; 8 bases agree with TRBD2. The end of the DNA is better explained by TRBJ2-7, so the J call may be wrong. CDR1 is SGHAT, CDR2 FQNNGV, per germline. The CDR3 is made up of 15 amino acids. In nucleotides, the CDR3 is TGTGCCAGCAGCTTAGGCGGGAGGTACAACAATGAGCAGTACTTC. This codes for CASSLGGRYNNEQYF.

The chain is built from TRBV7-3 and TRBJ2-7; 7 bases match TRBD1. After removal of 5 bases from V and 7 bases from J, the junction contained 23 bases not matched to a gene. Per germline, CDR1 SGHTA and CDR2 FQGTGA. The CDR3 contains 18 residues. CDR3 DNA sequence: TGTGCCAGCAGCCTCAAGACAGGGACGCGTGGGAACCCATTGGAGCAGTACTTC. This codes for CASSLKTGTRGNPLEQYF.

The chain recombines TRBV20-1 with TRBJ2-1, with D possibly being TRBD2 (6 bases). The germline V gene has CDR1 DFQATT and CDR2 SNEGSKA (reference sequence). V shed 6 bases and J shed 8 bases, with 20 bases lying between them. The CDR3 covers 14 residues. CDR3 residues: CSAYRDSPGDEQFF. The CDR3 DNA reads as TGCAGTGCATACCGGGACTCCCCCGGCGATGAGCAGTTCTTC.

There are a few counts of this clonotype. The CDR3, as DNA: TGTGCCAGCAGCATCCGGCGGGAGAGGCACATTCAGTACTTC. Protein product: CASSIRRERHIQYF. The J gene is TRBJ2-4, the V gene TRBV3-1, with 7 bases matching TRBD2. CDR1 and CDR2 from the germline V gene are LGHDT and YNNKEL (reference sequence). V shed 5 bases, J shed 8 bases, and the junction held 9 bases outside the gene matches. The CDR3 is 14 amino acids.

This rearrangement joins TRBV7-3 to TRBJ2-1; 10 bases are a match to TRBD2. Per germline, CDR1 SGHTA and CDR2 FQGTGA. The CDR3 loop spans 15 amino acids. After removal of 5 bases from V and 3 bases from J, the junction contained 4 bases not matched to a gene. CDR3 coding DNA: TGTGCCAGCAGCAAGGGACTAGCGTACTACAATGAGCAGTTCTTC. Translated: CASSKGLAYYNEQFF. The variable domain in full, with the rest retrieved from reference TRBV7-3 and TRBJ2-1, is GAGVSQTPSNKVTEKGKYVELRCDPISGHTALYWYRQSLGQGPEFLIYFQGTGAADDSGLPNDRFFAVRPEGSVSTLKIQRTERGDSAVYLCASSKGLAYYNEQFFGPGTRLTVL.